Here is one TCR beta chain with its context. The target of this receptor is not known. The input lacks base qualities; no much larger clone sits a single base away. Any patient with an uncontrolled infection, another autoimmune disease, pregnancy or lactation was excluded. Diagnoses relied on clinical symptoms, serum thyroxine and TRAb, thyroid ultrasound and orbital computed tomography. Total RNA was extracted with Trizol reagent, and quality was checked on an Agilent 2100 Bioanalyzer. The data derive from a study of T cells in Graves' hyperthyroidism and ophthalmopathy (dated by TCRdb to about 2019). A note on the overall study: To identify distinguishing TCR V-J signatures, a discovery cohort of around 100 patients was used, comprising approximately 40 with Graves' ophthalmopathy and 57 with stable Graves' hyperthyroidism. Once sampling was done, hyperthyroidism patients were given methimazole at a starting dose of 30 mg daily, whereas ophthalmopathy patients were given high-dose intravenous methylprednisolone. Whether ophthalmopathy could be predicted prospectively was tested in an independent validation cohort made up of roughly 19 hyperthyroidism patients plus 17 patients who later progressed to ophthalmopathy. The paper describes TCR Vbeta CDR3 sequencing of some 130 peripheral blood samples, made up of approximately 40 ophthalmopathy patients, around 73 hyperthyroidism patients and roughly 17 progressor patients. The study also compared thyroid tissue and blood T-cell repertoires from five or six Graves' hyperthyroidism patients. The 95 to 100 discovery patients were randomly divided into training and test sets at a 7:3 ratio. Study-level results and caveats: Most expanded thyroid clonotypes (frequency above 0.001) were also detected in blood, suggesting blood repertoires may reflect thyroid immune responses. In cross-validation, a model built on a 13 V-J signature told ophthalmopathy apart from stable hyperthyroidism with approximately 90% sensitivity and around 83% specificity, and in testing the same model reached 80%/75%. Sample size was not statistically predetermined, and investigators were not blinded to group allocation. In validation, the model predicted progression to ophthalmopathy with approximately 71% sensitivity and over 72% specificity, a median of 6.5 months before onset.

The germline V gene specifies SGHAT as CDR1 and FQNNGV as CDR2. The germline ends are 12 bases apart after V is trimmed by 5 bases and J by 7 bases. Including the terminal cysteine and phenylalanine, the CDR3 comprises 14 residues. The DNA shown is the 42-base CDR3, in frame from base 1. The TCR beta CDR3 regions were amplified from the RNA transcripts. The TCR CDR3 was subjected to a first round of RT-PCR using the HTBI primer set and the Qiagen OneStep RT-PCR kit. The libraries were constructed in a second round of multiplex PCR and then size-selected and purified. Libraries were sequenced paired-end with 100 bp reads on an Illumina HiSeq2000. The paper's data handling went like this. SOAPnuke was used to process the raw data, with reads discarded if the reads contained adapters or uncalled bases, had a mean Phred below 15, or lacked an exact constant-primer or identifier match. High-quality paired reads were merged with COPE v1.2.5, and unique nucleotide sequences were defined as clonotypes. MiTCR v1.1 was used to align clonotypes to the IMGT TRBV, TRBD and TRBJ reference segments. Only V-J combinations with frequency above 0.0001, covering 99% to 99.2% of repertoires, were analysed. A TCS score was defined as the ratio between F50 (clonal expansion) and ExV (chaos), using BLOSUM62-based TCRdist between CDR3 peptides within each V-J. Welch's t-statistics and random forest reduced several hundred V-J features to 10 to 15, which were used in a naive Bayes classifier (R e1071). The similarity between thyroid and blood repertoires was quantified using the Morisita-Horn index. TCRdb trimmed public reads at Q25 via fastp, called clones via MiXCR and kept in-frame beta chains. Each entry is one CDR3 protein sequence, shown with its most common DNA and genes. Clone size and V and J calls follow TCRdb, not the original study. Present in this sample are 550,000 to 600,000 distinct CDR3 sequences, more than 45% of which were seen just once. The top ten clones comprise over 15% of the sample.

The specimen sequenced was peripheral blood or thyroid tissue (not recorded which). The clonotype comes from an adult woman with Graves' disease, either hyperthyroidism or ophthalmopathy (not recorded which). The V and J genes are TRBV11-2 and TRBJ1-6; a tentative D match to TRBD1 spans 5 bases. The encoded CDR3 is CASSRWGSNSPLHF. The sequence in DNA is TGTGCCAGCAGCCGATGGGGGTCAAATTCACCCCTCCACTTT.